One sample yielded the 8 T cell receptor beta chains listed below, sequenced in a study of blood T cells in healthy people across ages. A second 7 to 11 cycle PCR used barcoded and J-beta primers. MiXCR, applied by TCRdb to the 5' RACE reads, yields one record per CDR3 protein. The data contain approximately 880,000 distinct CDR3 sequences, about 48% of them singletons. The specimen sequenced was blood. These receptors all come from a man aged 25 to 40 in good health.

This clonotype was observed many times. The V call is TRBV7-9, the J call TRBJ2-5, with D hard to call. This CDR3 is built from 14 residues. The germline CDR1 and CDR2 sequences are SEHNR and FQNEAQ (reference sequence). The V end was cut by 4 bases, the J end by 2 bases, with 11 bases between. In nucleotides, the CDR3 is TGTGCCAGCAGCTCGCGACAACCTCAAGAGACCCAGTACTTC. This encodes CASSSRQPQETQYF.

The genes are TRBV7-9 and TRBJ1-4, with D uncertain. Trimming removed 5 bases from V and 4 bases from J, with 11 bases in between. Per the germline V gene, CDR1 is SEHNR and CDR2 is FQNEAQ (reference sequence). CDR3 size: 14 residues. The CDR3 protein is CASSPELINEKLFF. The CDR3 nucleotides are TGTGCCAGCAGCCCGGAACTGATTAATGAAAAACTGTTTTTT.

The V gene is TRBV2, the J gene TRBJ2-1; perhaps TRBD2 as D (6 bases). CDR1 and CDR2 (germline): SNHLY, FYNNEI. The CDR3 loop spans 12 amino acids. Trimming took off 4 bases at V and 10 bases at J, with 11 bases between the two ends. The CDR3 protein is CASSVSAGEQFF. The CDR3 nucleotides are TGTGCCAGCAGTGTGTCCGCGGGAGAGCAGTTCTTC.

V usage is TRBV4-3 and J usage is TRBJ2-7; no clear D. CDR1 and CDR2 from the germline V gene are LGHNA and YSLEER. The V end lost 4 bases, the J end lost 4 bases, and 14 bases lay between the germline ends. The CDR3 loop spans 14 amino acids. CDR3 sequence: CASSRNINTYEQYF. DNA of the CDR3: TGCGCCAGCAGCCGGAACATCAACACTTACGAGCAGTACTTC.

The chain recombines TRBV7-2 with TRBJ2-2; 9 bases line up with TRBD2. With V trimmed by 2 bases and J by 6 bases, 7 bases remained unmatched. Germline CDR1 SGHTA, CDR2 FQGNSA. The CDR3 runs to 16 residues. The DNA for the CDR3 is TGTGCCAGCAGCTTATTGGGCCTAGCGGGGCCCGGGGAGCTGTTTTTT. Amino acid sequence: CASSLLGLAGPGELFF.

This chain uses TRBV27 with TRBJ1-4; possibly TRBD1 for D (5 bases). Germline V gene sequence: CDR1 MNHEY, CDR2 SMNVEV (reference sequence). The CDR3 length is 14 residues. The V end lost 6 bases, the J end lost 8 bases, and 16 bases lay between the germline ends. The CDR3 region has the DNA TGTGCCAGCAGCTACCGGGGGTATAGGGAAAAACTGTTTTTT. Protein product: CASSYRGYREKLFF.

The CDR3 loop reads CASGLILLQVISYEQYF. The CDR3 coding sequence is TGTGCTAGTGGTTTGATCCTCCTACAGGTTATCTCCTACGAGCAGTACTTC. The chain is built from TRBV12-5 and TRBJ2-7; tentative D call: TRBD1 (5 bases). The CDR3 has 17 amino acids. With 2 bases removed from V and 0 bases from J, the gap between germline ends came to 17 bases. Germline lookup yields CDR1 LGHNT and CDR2 FRNRAP.

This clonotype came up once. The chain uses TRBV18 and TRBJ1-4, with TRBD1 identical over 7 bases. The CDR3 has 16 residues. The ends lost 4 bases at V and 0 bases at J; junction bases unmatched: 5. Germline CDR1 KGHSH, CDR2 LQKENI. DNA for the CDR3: TGTGCCAGCTCACGAGGACAGGTTGCAACTAATGAAAAACTGTTTTTT. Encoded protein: CASSRGQVATNEKLFF.